The present T cell receptor beta chain was sequenced within a study of PD-1 blockade in classical Hodgkin lymphoma. Study-level background: It was nivolumab at 3 mg/kg, given intravenously every 2 weeks, that patients received.

Comments on this clone: The target antigen is unknown.

Noted time point: cycle 4 day 1 (C4D1), after 5 to 7 weeks of nivolumab. Brentuximab vedotin exposure varied, and every patient relapsed after autologous stem cell transplantation. The authors purified CD4+ T cells from thawed PBMCs by magnetic negative selection. Some clones are missing from TCRdb's copy, which holds only in-frame ones; the method was immunoSEQ multiplex PCR. The sample gives almost 30,000 clones, roughly 80% of which show up once; 0.62% is in the top ten. The study's findings and limits: Repertoire differences have undefined causes, possibly disease activity or prior therapy. While CD8+ TCR diversity did not rise significantly by C4D1, CD4+ TCR diversity did. Patients newly diagnosed and complete responders had comparable baseline diversity.

V was pared by 6 bases and J by 7 bases, with 13 bases of the junction left unmatched. This CDR3 is built from 16 residues. CDR1 is MDHEN and CDR2 is SYDVKM in the germline V gene. This sequence originates from a human donor with classical Hodgkin lymphoma. The chain couples TRBV28 to TRBJ2-1; 9 bases agree with TRBD1. The starting material was CD4+ T cells from blood, obtained before the fourth cycle of nivolumab. CDR3 sequence (DNA): TGTGCCAGCAGGCGGGCCGGGACAGGGTCTGTTAATGAGCAGTTCTTC. Protein: CASRRAGTGSVNEQFF.